This T cell receptor beta chain was sequenced for a study of cytomegalovirus exposure and HLA in healthy donors. The donors gave bone marrow, and they were healthy. Germline CDR1 reads LGHNA; CDR2 reads YSLEER. The V end was cut by 2 bases, the J end by 4 bases, with 14 bases between. The CDR3 spans 15 residues. With 60 Vbeta and 13 Jbeta primers, the PCR was carried out. The assay was immunoSEQ multiplex PCR, and TCRdb's table has in-frame clones only and misses some. The repertoire has about 88,000 clones, 55% to 75% of them found once; the top ten carry approximately 15%. This clonotype was sampled from a woman aged 18 to 35 in good health and CMV-seropositive. This chain links TRBV4-3 with TRBJ1-2; tentative D call: TRBD1 (5 bases). Sequencing input: PBMCs. CDR3 sequence: CASSQRQLDSYGYTF. CDR3 nucleotides: TGCGCCAGCAGCCAACGACAGCTGGATAGCTATGGCTACACCTTC.